The clone carrying this TCR beta chain came up a few times. Its antigen remains unidentified. The data were produced by immunoSEQ multiplex PCR, yet TCRdb's version contains in-frame clones alone and is incomplete. The sample includes approximately 17,000 clones, around 83% of them seen just once. This record belongs to a study of T cell responses to AZD1222 COVID-19 vaccine. General study results and limits: With two AZD1222 doses given, Spike-specific TCR breadth and depth both rose. Clonal diversity may have been underestimated, and the donors were mostly white British, with more females than males.

The V segment lost 2 bases and the J segment 8 bases; nucleotides outside the gene matches: 10. Germline CDR1 and CDR2: LGHDT and YNNKEL (reference sequence). The CDR3 spans 16 residues. V is TRBV3-1 (or the pseudogene TRBV3-2) and J is TRBJ1-4, with 8 bases aligning to TRBD1. The sequences come from peripheral blood, collected 28 days after the second AZD1222 dose. The receptor's source is an adult who received the AZD1222 COVID-19 vaccine. CDR3 in amino acids: CASSQTWTGREEKLFF. CDR3 nucleotide sequence: TGTGCCAGCAGCCAAACATGGACAGGGAGAGAGGAAAAACTGTTTTTT.